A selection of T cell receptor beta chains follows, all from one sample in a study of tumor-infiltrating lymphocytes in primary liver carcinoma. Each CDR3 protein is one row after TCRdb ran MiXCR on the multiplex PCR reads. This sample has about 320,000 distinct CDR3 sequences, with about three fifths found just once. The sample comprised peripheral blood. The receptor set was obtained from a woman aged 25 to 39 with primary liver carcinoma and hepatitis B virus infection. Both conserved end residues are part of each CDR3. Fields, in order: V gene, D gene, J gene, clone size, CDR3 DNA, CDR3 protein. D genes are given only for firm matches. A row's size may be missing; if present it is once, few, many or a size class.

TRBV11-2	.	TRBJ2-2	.	TGTGCCAGCAGCTTGGCCAGAAACTTCGGGGAGCTGTTTTTT	CASSLARNFGELFF
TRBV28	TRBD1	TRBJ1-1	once	TGTGCCAGCTGGGACACGACAGGGAAGGACGGGACTGAAGCTTTCTTT	CASWDTTGKDGTEAFF
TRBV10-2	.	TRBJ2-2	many	TGCGCCAGCAGTGATTACTCCCCGACCGGGGAGCTGTTTTTT	CASSDYSPTGELFF
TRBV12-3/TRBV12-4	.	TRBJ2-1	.	TGTGCCAGCACCAAGGACACCGGGAGCTCCTACAATGAGCAGTTCTTC	CASTKDTGSSYNEQFF
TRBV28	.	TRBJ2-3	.	TGTGCCACCACCAAAGGGGGATCAGGGACAGATACGCAGTATTTT	CATTKGGSGTDTQYF
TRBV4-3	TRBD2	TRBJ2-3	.	TGCGCCAGCAGCCAAGGTTTTGCGGGAGCCAGGCATATGCAATATTTT	CASSQGFAGARHMQYF
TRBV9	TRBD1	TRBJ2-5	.	TGTGCCAGCGCTCCGGGACAGGGCGGCGAGACCCAGTACTTC	CASAPGQGGETQYF
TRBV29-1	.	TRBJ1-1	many	TGCAGCGTCTACAAAGGGGGGGGAGAAGCTTTCTTT	CSVYKGGGEAFF
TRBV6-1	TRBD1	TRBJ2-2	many	TGTGCCAGCAGTCCCGAGGGAGGACAGGGCACCTTAGCCGGGGAGCTGTTTTTT	CASSPEGGQGTLAGELFF
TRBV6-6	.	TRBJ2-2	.	TGTGCCAGCAGTCCAGACATGGCGAGAGCCGGGGAGCTGTTTTTT	CASSPDMARAGELFF
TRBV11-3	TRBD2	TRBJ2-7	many	TGTGCCAGCAGCCCGCCGGGAGGGCCCTACGAGCAGTACTTC	CASSPPGGPYEQYF
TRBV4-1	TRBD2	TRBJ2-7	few	TGCGCCAGCAGCCAAATTAGCGGGGGGAGCTCCTACGAGCAGTACTTC	CASSQISGGSSYEQYF
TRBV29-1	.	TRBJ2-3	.	TGCACTGTGCGGTTGGGTAGTAGCACAGATACGCAGTATTTT	CTVRLGSSTDTQYF
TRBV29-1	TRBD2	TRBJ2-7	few	TGCGGCGCAGAGACTAGCCCGTTAGGCGAGCAGTACTTC	CGAETSPLGEQYF
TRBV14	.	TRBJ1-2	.	TGTGCCAGCAGCCAAGGGGGGCGCATAGGCTACACCTTC	CASSQGGRIGYTF
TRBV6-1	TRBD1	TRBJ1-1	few	TGTGCCAGCAGTTGGACAGGGGGCGCGACTGAAGCTTTCTTT	CASSWTGGATEAFF
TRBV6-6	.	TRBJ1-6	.	TGTGCCAGCAACCAGAGGTCTGGGATCTATAATTCACCCCCCCACTTT	CASNQRSGIYNSPPHF
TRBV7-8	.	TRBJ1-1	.	TGTGCCAGCAGCCGAGGCATGAACACTGAAGCTTTCTTT	CASSRGMNTEAFF
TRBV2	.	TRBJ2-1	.	TGTGCCAGCAGTCCCGACAGATCTTACAATGAGCAGTTCTTC	CASSPDRSYNEQFF
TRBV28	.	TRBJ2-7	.	TGTGCCAGCGGTCAGGGAATGGACGAGCAGTGCTTC	CASGQGMDEQCF
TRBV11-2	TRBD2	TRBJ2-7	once	TGTCCCAACAGCCAAACTAGCGGGAGGCGTCACGAGCAGTACTTC	CPNSQTSGRRHEQYF
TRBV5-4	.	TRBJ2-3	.	TGTGCCAGCAGCTTGGCAAAGCGAGGGACAGATACGCAGTATTTT	CASSLAKRGTDTQYF
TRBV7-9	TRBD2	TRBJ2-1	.	TGTGCCAGCAGCATAGCTACAGCTAGCGGGAGGTCTTACGAGCAGTTCTTC	CASSIATASGRSYEQFF
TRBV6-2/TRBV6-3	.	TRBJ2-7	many	TGTGCCAGCAGTTACTCGGTCTACGAGCAGTACTTC	CASSYSVYEQYF
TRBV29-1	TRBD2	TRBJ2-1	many	TGCAGCGGGGGAACGGCTAGCGGGATGCAACAGTTCTTC	CSGGTASGMQQFF
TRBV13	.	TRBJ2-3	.	TGTGCCAGCAGAGCGCGTTCGGCGGTCACAGATACGCAGTATTTT	CASRARSAVTDTQYF
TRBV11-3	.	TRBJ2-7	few	TGTGTCAGCAGCTTAGTCCGCTACGAGCAGTACTTC	CVSSLVRYEQYF
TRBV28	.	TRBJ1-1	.	TGTGCCAGCAGTTCCCCGGGCGGGACTGGAGCTTTCTTT	CASSSPGGTGAFF
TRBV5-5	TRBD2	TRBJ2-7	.	TGTGCCAGCAGATTAGGACTAGCGGGGCCCTACGAGCAGTACTTC	CASRLGLAGPYEQYF
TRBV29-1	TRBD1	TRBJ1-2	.	TGCGGCGTCCCTGACAGGGGGAGGGGTGGCTACACCTTC	CGVPDRGRGGYTF
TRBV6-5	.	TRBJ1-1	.	TGTGCCAGCAGTTACTCGATAACCGGTTACCAAGCTTTCTTT	CASSYSITGYQAFF
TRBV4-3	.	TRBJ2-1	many	TGCGCCAGCAGCCAGGTCAGACGACCCAACAATGAGCAGTTCTTC	CASSQVRRPNNEQFF
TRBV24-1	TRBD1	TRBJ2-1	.	TGTGCCACCAGTGATGAGAGGACAGGCCGACTCAATGAGCAGTTCTTC	CATSDERTGRLNEQFF
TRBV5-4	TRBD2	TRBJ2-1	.	TGTGCCAGCAGCTTGGGGATAGCGGGAGGCCCCTACGATGAGCAGTTCTTC	CASSLGIAGGPYDEQFF
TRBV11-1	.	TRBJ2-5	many	TGTGCCAGCAGCCCAGGACTATCAGAGACCCAGTACTTC	CASSPGLSETQYF
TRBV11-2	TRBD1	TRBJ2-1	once	TGTGCCGGCAGCTCCAGACAGGGAAGCACGTACAATGAGCAGTTCTTC	CAGSSRQGSTYNEQFF
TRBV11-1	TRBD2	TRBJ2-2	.	TGTACCAACAGCTTAGCGGGGGGTACGAACACCGGGGAGCTGTTTTTT	CTNSLAGGTNTGELFF
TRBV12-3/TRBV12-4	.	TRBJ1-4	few	TGTGCCAGCAGTTTAACGGGGGGAAAACTGTTTTTT	CASSLTGGKLFF
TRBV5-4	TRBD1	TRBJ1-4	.	TGTGCCAGCAGCTTGACAGGGGGCGGCCTCGGGGGAAAACTGTTTTTT	CASSLTGGGLGGKLFF
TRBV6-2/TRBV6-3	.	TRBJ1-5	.	TGTGCCAGCAGTCGATCATTTTATAGCAATCAGCCCCGGCATTTT	CASSRSFYSNQPRHF
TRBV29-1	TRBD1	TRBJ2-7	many	TGCAGCGGAACCGGGACAGGGGGCGACGAGCAGTACTTC	CSGTGTGGDEQYF
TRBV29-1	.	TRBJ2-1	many	TGCAGCGTTCACGGGACTCCAATTGGCAATGAGCAGTTCTTC	CSVHGTPIGNEQFF
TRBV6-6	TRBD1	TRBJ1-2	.	TGTGCCAGCAGTTCTGTCCCAACCGGGACAGGGGGTGGCTACACCTTC	CASSSVPTGTGGGYTF
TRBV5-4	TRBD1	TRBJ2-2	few	TGTGCCAGCAGCCCGGGCCGACAGGGTGGTCCCGGGGAGCTGTTTTTT	CASSPGRQGGPGELFF
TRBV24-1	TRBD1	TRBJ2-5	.	TGTGCCACCAGTCCTGGGGACAGGACGTACCAAGAGACCCGGTACTTC	CATSPGDRTYQETRYF
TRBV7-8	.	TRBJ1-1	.	TGTGCCAGCAGTTCCCCGGTGTTTACAGGATCAACCGAAGCTTTCTTT	CASSSPVFTGSTEAFF